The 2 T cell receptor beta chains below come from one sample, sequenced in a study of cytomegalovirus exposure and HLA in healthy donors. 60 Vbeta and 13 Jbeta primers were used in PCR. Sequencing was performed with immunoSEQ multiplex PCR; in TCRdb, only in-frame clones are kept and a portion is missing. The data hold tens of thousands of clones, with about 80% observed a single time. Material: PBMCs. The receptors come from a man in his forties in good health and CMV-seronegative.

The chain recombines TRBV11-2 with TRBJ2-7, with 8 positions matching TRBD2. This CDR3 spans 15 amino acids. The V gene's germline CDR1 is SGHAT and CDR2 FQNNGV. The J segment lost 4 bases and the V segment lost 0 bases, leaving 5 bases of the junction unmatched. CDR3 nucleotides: TGTGCCAGCAGCTTAGAGGGTAGCGGGGTATACGAGCAGTACGTC. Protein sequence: CASSLEGSGVYEQYV.

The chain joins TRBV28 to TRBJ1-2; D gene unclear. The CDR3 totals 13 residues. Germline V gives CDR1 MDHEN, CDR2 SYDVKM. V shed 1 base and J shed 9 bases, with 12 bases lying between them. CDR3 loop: CASSLSPPLSYTF. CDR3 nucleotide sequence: TGTGCCAGCAGTTTATCCCCCCCTCTTAGCTACACCTTC.